Only one count was recorded for the clone carrying this T cell receptor (beta chain). The target antigen is unknown. TCRdb reprocessed the PCR reads via MiXCR and lists one record per CDR3 protein. The profile shows 20,000 or so distinct CDR3 sequences, about three fifths of them singletons. The CDR3 extends over 16 amino acids. Per the germline V gene, CDR1 is SGHNT and CDR2 is YYREEE (reference sequence). V lost 6 bases and J lost 5, with 21 bases in between. This sample was included in a study of vaccination and CD4 T cells after COVID-19. Study as a whole: Median time from second vaccine dose to sampling was roughly 72 days (14 to 241). Study findings and constraints: The study found that a median about 88% of reactive clones in convalescent patients appeared only post-vaccination.

The material was CD4+ T cells from blood, obtained before SARS-CoV-2 vaccination. This sequence joins TRBV5-4 and TRBJ2-1, with D uncertain. The receptor was derived from a human donor who had recovered from COVID-19. The CDR3 region is CASTSGPNGNNNEQFF. CDR3 DNA: TGTGCCAGCACCTCCGGACCGAACGGAAACAACAATGAGCAGTTCTTC. The full variable domain, rest sourced from reference TRBV5-4 and TRBJ2-1, is ETGVTQSPTHLIKTRGQQVTLRCSSQSGHNTVSWYQQALGQGPQFIFQYYREEENGRGNFPPRFSGLQFPNYSSELNVNALELDDSALYLCASTSGPNGNNNEQFFGPGTRLTVL.